This T cell receptor beta chain was recovered during a study of regulatory T cells in long-lasting Graves disease. Broader study findings: The study found TRBV28, TRBJ1-2 and TRBJ2-5 favored in persistent disease. Sample size was small, which may have lowered accuracy.

As to time point: persistent/refractory GD, antithyroid drugs over 5 years with positive TRAb. From RNA extracted from PBMCs, the TCR library was made. Comment on this clonotype: What it binds is unknown.

According to the study, TCR beta libraries were built with iRepertoire HTBI primers and CDR3-region Arm-PCR. TCRdb re-derived calls from the multiplex PCR reads in MiXCR, one entry per CDR3 protein. The data contain a few hundred thousand distinct CDR3 sequences, roughly a quarter of them singletons. Germline V gene data show CDR1 as SGHDT and CDR2 as YYEEEE. The CDR3 covers 16 residues. The V segment lost 2 bases and the J segment 6 bases; nucleotides outside the gene matches: 12. The V gene is TRBV5-6, the J gene TRBJ2-7; 9 bases map to TRBD1. Sequencing was performed on peripheral blood mononuclear cells (PBMCs), taken when the disease was refractory, from a patient treated with antithyroid drugs. The sequence was obtained from a female donor with Graves disease. CDR3 sequence (DNA): TGTGCCAGCAGCTTTCGAACGACAGGGGGTGGCGGCGAGCAGTACTTC. This translates into CASSFRTTGGGGEQYF.